This is a list of T cell receptor beta chains from one sample in a study of long-term antiretroviral therapy in people with HIV. The protocol was immunoSEQ multiplex PCR, while the TCRdb copy is restricted to in-frame clones and leaves out a portion. The sample holds over 25,000 clones, around 90% seen once. The specimen was unsorted PBMCs, collected 3.2 years before starting antiretroviral therapy. Receptors originate from a man aged 45 to 65 with HIV. The CDR3 runs from the conserved cysteine through the conserved F or W. The D gene is left open where the match is weak. Some rows have no size entry. The others give once, few or many, or a class for an expanded clone.

abundance: -; v_gene: TRBV27; len: 15; j_gene: TRBJ1-2; d_gene: TRBD1; CDR3aa: CASRIGTGVGDGYTF; CDR3nt: TGTGCCAGCAGAATTGGGACAGGGGTTGGCGATGGCTACACCTTC
abundance: -; v_gene: TRBV4-1; len: 17; j_gene: TRBJ1-2; d_gene: TRBD1; CDR3aa: CASSQAGTGESNYGYTF; CDR3nt: TGCGCCAGCAGCCAAGCGGGGACAGGAGAAAGCAACTATGGCTACACCTTC
abundance: once; v_gene: TRBV28; len: 14; j_gene: TRBJ2-1; d_gene: -; CDR3aa: CASGRSQIYNEQFF; CDR3nt: TGTGCCAGCGGTCGATCCCAGATCTACAATGAGCAGTTCTTC
abundance: -; v_gene: TRBV18; len: 14; j_gene: TRBJ2-5; d_gene: -; CDR3aa: CASSPPTGSETQYF; CDR3nt: TGTGCCAGCTCACCTCCAACAGGGTCGGAGACCCAGTACTTC
abundance: once; v_gene: TRBV29-1; len: 13; j_gene: TRBJ1-5; d_gene: -; CDR3aa: CSVTRGPNQPQHF; CDR3nt: TGCAGCGTCACCAGGGGCCCCAATCAGCCCCAGCATTTT
abundance: few; v_gene: TRBV5-1; len: 13; j_gene: TRBJ1-2; d_gene: -; CDR3aa: CASSLRDTKGYTF; CDR3nt: TGCGCCAGCAGCTTAAGGGACACAAAAGGCTACACCTTC
abundance: few; v_gene: TRBV5-1; len: 15; j_gene: TRBJ1-5; d_gene: -; CDR3aa: CASSLGGGPGQPQHF; CDR3nt: TGCGCCAGCAGCTTAGGGGGAGGCCCGGGACAGCCCCAGCATTTT
abundance: -; v_gene: TRBV27; len: 15; j_gene: TRBJ2-7; d_gene: TRBD2; CDR3aa: CASSPGGTTAYEQYF; CDR3nt: TGTGCCAGCAGTCCGGGTGGGACTACGGCCTACGAGCAGTACTTC
abundance: -; v_gene: TRBV13; len: 14; j_gene: TRBJ2-1; d_gene: TRBD2; CDR3aa: CASRGFGTSNEQFF; CDR3nt: TGTGCCAGCAGAGGGTTCGGGACTAGCAATGAGCAGTTCTTC
abundance: -; v_gene: TRBV19; len: 13; j_gene: TRBJ1-5; d_gene: -; CDR3aa: CASRGGGNQPQHF; CDR3nt: TGTGCCAGTAGGGGAGGAGGGAATCAGCCCCAGCATTTT
abundance: -; v_gene: TRBV9; len: 17; j_gene: TRBJ2-3; d_gene: -; CDR3aa: CASSVARGAYSTDTQYF; CDR3nt: TGTGCCAGCAGCGTAGCTCGCGGAGCCTATAGCACAGATACGCAGTATTTT
abundance: -; v_gene: TRBV6-6; len: 15; j_gene: TRBJ2-4; d_gene: TRBD1; CDR3aa: CASSYSQGQENIQYF; CDR3nt: TGTGCCAGCAGTTACTCACAGGGGCAAGAAAACATTCAGTACTTC
abundance: -; v_gene: TRBV7-2; len: 15; j_gene: TRBJ1-4; d_gene: TRBD1; CDR3aa: CASSLWTGGNEKLFF; CDR3nt: TGTGCCAGCAGCTTATGGACAGGGGGGAATGAAAAACTGTTTTTT
abundance: -; v_gene: TRBV5-1; len: 13; j_gene: TRBJ2-7; d_gene: TRBD2; CDR3aa: CASRGTSLAEQYF; CDR3nt: TGCGCCAGCAGGGGGACTAGTCTCGCCGAGCAGTACTTC
abundance: -; v_gene: TRBV27; len: 15; j_gene: TRBJ2-3; d_gene: TRBD1; CDR3aa: CASSLRGQGADTQYF; CDR3nt: TGTGCCAGCAGTTTAAGGGGACAGGGGGCCGATACGCAGTATTTT
abundance: -; v_gene: TRBV5-1; len: 14; j_gene: TRBJ1-3; d_gene: -; CDR3aa: CASSDRLSGNTIYF; CDR3nt: TGCGCCAGCTCGGACAGACTCTCTGGAAACACCATATATTTT
abundance: -; v_gene: TRBV5-1; len: 16; j_gene: TRBJ1-4; d_gene: -; CDR3aa: CASSLDGQGQGEKLFF; CDR3nt: TGCGCCAGCAGCTTGGACGGTCAGGGGCAGGGTGAAAAACTGTTTTTT
abundance: -; v_gene: TRBV29-1; len: 15; j_gene: TRBJ2-3; d_gene: -; CDR3aa: CSVEDLGSLEDTQYF; CDR3nt: TGCAGCGTTGAAGATCTTGGTTCCCTCGAAGATACGCAGTATTTT
abundance: -; v_gene: TRBV5-4; len: 15; j_gene: TRBJ1-1; d_gene: -; CDR3aa: CASSLDVPTNTEAFF; CDR3nt: TGTGCCAGCAGCTTGGATGTGCCCACGAACACTGAAGCTTTCTTT
abundance: -; v_gene: TRBV2; len: 13; j_gene: TRBJ2-2; d_gene: TRBD1; CDR3aa: CASRDREYGELFF; CDR3nt: TGTGCCAGTCGAGACAGGGAGTACGGGGAGCTGTTTTTT
abundance: -; v_gene: TRBV28; len: 17; j_gene: TRBJ2-1; d_gene: TRBD2; CDR3aa: CASSPIIGLAGYNEQFF; CDR3nt: TGTGCCAGCAGTCCTATAATAGGACTAGCGGGCTACAATGAGCAGTTCTTC
abundance: -; v_gene: TRBV5-1; len: 14; j_gene: TRBJ2-5; d_gene: TRBD1; CDR3aa: CASSGQGVQETQYF; CDR3nt: TGCGCCAGCAGCGGGCAGGGGGTCCAAGAGACCCAGTACTTC
abundance: -; v_gene: TRBV6-1; len: 15; j_gene: TRBJ1-3; d_gene: -; CDR3aa: CATGARTATGNTIYF; CDR3nt: TGTGCCACAGGGGCGAGGACAGCTACTGGAAACACCATATATTTT
abundance: -; v_gene: TRBV29-1; len: 15; j_gene: TRBJ1-2; d_gene: -; CDR3aa: CSVEEVAQRGSGYTF; CDR3nt: TGCAGCGTTGAAGAAGTAGCACAGCGAGGTTCCGGCTACACCTTC
abundance: -; v_gene: TRBV2; len: 13; j_gene: TRBJ1-1; d_gene: -; CDR3aa: CASSDRVNTEAFF; CDR3nt: TGTGCCAGCAGTGATCGGGTAAACACTGAAGCTTTCTTT
abundance: -; v_gene: TRBV7-9; len: 16; j_gene: TRBJ2-5; d_gene: TRBD1; CDR3aa: CASSSPGQIWKATQYF; CDR3nt: TGTGCCAGCAGCTCACCGGGACAGATATGGAAAGCGACCCAGTACTTC
abundance: -; v_gene: TRBV15; len: 18; j_gene: TRBJ2-6; d_gene: TRBD1; CDR3aa: CATSRGGTGYSGANVLTF; CDR3nt: TGTGCCACCAGCCGCGGTGGGACAGGGTACTCTGGGGCCAACGTCCTGACTTTC
abundance: -; v_gene: TRBV6-5; len: 15; j_gene: TRBJ2-1; d_gene: TRBD2; CDR3aa: CASSYSGGGYNEQFF; CDR3nt: TGTGCCAGCAGTTACTCTGGCGGGGGCTACAATGAGCAGTTCTTC
abundance: -; v_gene: TRBV5-1; len: 14; j_gene: TRBJ1-2; d_gene: -; CDR3aa: CASSLVPGNYGYTF; CDR3nt: TGCGCCAGCAGCTTGGTTCCGGGAAACTATGGCTACACCTTC
abundance: -; v_gene: TRBV29-1; len: 17; j_gene: TRBJ2-6; d_gene: -; CDR3aa: CSVEEQGRRGGANVLTF; CDR3nt: TGCAGCGTTGAAGAGCAGGGCCGGCGAGGAGGGGCCAACGTCCTGACTTTC
abundance: -; v_gene: TRBV18; len: 19; j_gene: TRBJ2-3; d_gene: TRBD2; CDR3aa: CASSRWVAGGLLRTDTQYF; CDR3nt: TGTGCCAGCTCACGATGGGTAGCGGGAGGCCTCCTCCGCACAGATACGCAGTATTTT
abundance: -; v_gene: TRBV2; len: 14; j_gene: TRBJ1-4; d_gene: -; CDR3aa: CASSDGQTPEKLFF; CDR3nt: TGTGCCAGCAGTGATGGGCAAACCCCTGAAAAACTGTTTTTT
abundance: medium-sized; v_gene: TRBV6-6; len: 12; j_gene: TRBJ2-1; d_gene: -; CDR3aa: CASSYDTGEQFF; CDR3nt: TGTGCCAGCAGTTACGATACAGGGGAGCAGTTCTTC
abundance: -; v_gene: TRBV13; len: 15; j_gene: TRBJ2-1; d_gene: TRBD1; CDR3aa: CASSFDRDTYNEQFF; CDR3nt: TGTGCCAGCAGCTTCGACAGGGACACCTACAATGAGCAGTTCTTC
abundance: -; v_gene: TRBV2; len: 14; j_gene: TRBJ2-7; d_gene: TRBD1; CDR3aa: CASTGQGWGDEQYF; CDR3nt: TGTGCCAGCACCGGACAGGGTTGGGGCGACGAGCAGTACTTC
abundance: -; v_gene: TRBV2; len: 15; j_gene: TRBJ2-7; d_gene: TRBD1; CDR3aa: CASSADRVQIYEQYF; CDR3nt: TGTGCCAGCAGTGCCGACAGGGTCCAAATTTACGAGCAGTACTTC
abundance: -; v_gene: TRBV4-3; len: 15; j_gene: TRBJ2-3; d_gene: -; CDR3aa: CASSQETPKGRVQYF; CDR3nt: TGCGCCAGCAGCCAAGAGACCCCGAAGGGCCGAGTGCAGTATTTT
abundance: -; v_gene: TRBV29-1; len: 16; j_gene: TRBJ2-6; d_gene: -; CDR3aa: CSVEQGGLSGANVLTF; CDR3nt: TGCAGCGTTGAACAGGGAGGACTCTCTGGGGCCAACGTCCTGACTTTC
abundance: -; v_gene: TRBV25-1; len: 15; j_gene: TRBJ2-1; d_gene: TRBD1; CDR3aa: CASSARTGGYNEQFF; CDR3nt: TGTGCCAGCAGTGCTAGGACAGGGGGTTACAATGAGCAGTTCTTC
abundance: once; v_gene: TRBV11-2; len: 12; j_gene: TRBJ1-6; d_gene: TRBD1; CDR3aa: CASSSQGGPLHF; CDR3nt: TGTGCCAGCAGCTCCCAGGGGGGGCCCCTCCACTTT
abundance: -; v_gene: TRBV13; len: 18; j_gene: TRBJ2-1; d_gene: TRBD2; CDR3aa: CASSSATGTSGRATEQFF; CDR3nt: TGTGCCAGCAGCTCCGCCACCGGGACTAGCGGGAGGGCCACTGAGCAGTTCTTC
abundance: -; v_gene: TRBV9; len: 16; j_gene: TRBJ1-2; d_gene: -; CDR3aa: CASSVGVGTPNYGYTF; CDR3nt: TGTGCCAGCAGCGTAGGGGTAGGGACTCCTAACTATGGCTACACCTTC
abundance: -; v_gene: TRBV5-1; len: 16; j_gene: TRBJ2-2; d_gene: TRBD1; CDR3aa: CASSLARGMNTGELFF; CDR3nt: TGCGCCAGCAGCTTGGCCAGGGGGATGAACACCGGGGAGCTGTTTTTT
abundance: -; v_gene: TRBV4-1; len: 15; j_gene: TRBJ1-1; d_gene: TRBD1; CDR3aa: CASSHPGQVQIEAFF; CDR3nt: TGCGCCAGCAGCCACCCCGGACAGGTGCAAATTGAAGCTTTCTTT
abundance: -; v_gene: TRBV28; len: 15; j_gene: TRBJ2-7; d_gene: TRBD2; CDR3aa: CASSSLAGGPYEQYF; CDR3nt: TGTGCCAGCAGTTCATTAGCGGGGGGGCCCTACGAGCAGTACTTC
abundance: -; v_gene: TRBV10-1; len: 13; j_gene: TRBJ1-2; d_gene: -; CDR3aa: CASSFGDGYGYTF; CDR3nt: TGCGCCAGCAGTTTCGGGGACGGCTATGGCTACACCTTC
abundance: -; v_gene: TRBV11-2; len: 18; j_gene: TRBJ2-1; d_gene: -; CDR3aa: CASSLMFGGQSSYNEQFF; CDR3nt: TGTGCCAGCAGCTTAATGTTCGGAGGGCAGTCCTCCTACAATGAGCAGTTCTTC
abundance: -; v_gene: TRBV10-2; len: 12; j_gene: TRBJ2-5; d_gene: -; CDR3aa: CASSQGGETQYF; CDR3nt: TGCGCCAGCAGCCAGGGAGGAGAGACCCAGTACTTC
abundance: -; v_gene: TRBV14; len: 15; j_gene: TRBJ2-7; d_gene: -; CDR3aa: CASSQGTLPPTKGYF; CDR3nt: TGTGCCAGCAGCCAAGGAACCCTCCCGCCCACCAAAGGGTACTTC
abundance: -; v_gene: TRBV11-2; len: 14; j_gene: TRBJ2-5; d_gene: -; CDR3aa: CASSLHYGEETQYF; CDR3nt: TGTGCCAGCAGCTTACATTACGGGGAAGAGACCCAGTACTTC
abundance: -; v_gene: TRBV30; len: 15; j_gene: TRBJ1-6; d_gene: -; CDR3aa: CAWRAISSYNSPLHF; CDR3nt: TGTGCCTGGAGGGCAATAAGCTCCTATAATTCACCCCTCCACTTT
abundance: -; v_gene: TRBV5-8; len: 15; j_gene: TRBJ2-7; d_gene: -; CDR3aa: CASALGRGAGDEQYF; CDR3nt: TGTGCCAGCGCACTGGGGCGCGGGGCCGGGGACGAGCAGTACTTC
abundance: -; v_gene: TRBV9; len: 15; j_gene: TRBJ1-2; d_gene: -; CDR3aa: CASTQRGHANYGYTF; CDR3nt: TGTGCCAGCACCCAGAGGGGCCACGCTAACTATGGCTACACCTTC
abundance: -; v_gene: TRBV27; len: 15; j_gene: TRBJ2-1; d_gene: TRBD1; CDR3aa: CASSFGQAVYNEQFF; CDR3nt: TGTGCCAGCAGTTTCGGACAGGCAGTCTACAATGAGCAGTTCTTC
abundance: -; v_gene: TRBV27; len: 14; j_gene: TRBJ1-2; d_gene: -; CDR3aa: CASSLSSTGYGYTF; CDR3nt: TGTGCCAGCAGTTTATCCTCAACCGGATATGGCTACACCTTC
abundance: -; v_gene: TRBV19; len: 14; j_gene: TRBJ1-5; d_gene: -; CDR3aa: CASKVTYSNQPQHF; CDR3nt: TGTGCCAGTAAAGTGACATATAGCAATCAGCCCCAGCATTTT
abundance: -; v_gene: TRBV7-3; len: 16; j_gene: TRBJ2-7; d_gene: TRBD2; CDR3aa: CASSPGTSGRAGEQYF; CDR3nt: TGTGCCAGCAGCCCTGGGACTAGCGGGAGGGCTGGCGAGCAGTACTTC
abundance: -; v_gene: TRBV14; len: 15; j_gene: TRBJ2-7; d_gene: TRBD1; CDR3aa: CASSQDRGQAYEQYF; CDR3nt: TGTGCCAGCAGCCAAGATCGGGGACAGGCCTACGAGCAGTACTTC
abundance: -; v_gene: TRBV4-2; len: 14; j_gene: TRBJ1-2; d_gene: -; CDR3aa: CASSQEGAQYGYTF; CDR3nt: TGTGCCAGCAGCCAAGAGGGGGCTCAATATGGCTACACCTTC